This T cell receptor (beta chain) was recovered during a study of blood T cell repertoires in COVID-19. Sequenced by immunoSEQ multiplex PCR; TCRdb stores in-frame clones only, minus some. The data contain some 160,000 clones, roughly 85% of them singletons. Germline V gene sequence: CDR1 SQVTM, CDR2 ANQGSEA. V shed 4 bases, J shed 0 bases, and the junction held 3 bases outside the gene matches. CDR3 length equals 16 residues. V and J are TRBV29-1 and TRBJ2-6; 10 bases are a match to TRBD1. The clonotype originates from a woman between 70 and 85 years old in a cohort exposed to, infected with or recovered from COVID-19 (not recorded which). Sequenced material: PBMCs or T cells enriched from blood (not recorded which). CDR3 loop: CSVAGQGNSGANVLTF. CDR3 in DNA: TGCAGCGTTGCGGGACAGGGGAACTCTGGGGCCAACGTCCTGACTTTC.